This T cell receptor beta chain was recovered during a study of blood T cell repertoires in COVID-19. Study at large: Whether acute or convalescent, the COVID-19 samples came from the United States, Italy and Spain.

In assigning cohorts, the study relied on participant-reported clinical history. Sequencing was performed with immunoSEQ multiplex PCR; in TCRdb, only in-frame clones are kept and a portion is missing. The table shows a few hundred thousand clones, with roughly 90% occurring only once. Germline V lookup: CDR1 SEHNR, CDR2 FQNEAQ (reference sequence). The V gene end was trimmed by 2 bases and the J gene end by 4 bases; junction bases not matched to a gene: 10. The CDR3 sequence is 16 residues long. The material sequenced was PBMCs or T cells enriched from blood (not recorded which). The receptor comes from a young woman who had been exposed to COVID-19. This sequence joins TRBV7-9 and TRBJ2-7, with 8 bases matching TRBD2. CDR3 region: CASSLTMGTRAYEQYF. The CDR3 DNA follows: TGTGCCAGCAGCTTAACGATGGGGACTAGGGCGTACGAGCAGTACTTC.